The rows below give T cell receptor beta chains drawn from one sample of a study of identical twins. TCRdb redid the calling of the 5' RACE reads with MiXCR, one entry per CDR3 protein. The table has 690,000 or so distinct CDR3 sequences, 8% to 9% seen once. The same specimen was also included in a second study, on yellow fever vaccine responses in identical twins.

The sequencing input was PBMCs. Receptors originate from a woman between 18 and 30 years old in good health. CDR3s include the opening cysteine and the closing phenylalanine or tryptophan. D genes are given only for firm matches. Clone size is not always given. Where it is, it says once, few, many or a class for expanded clones.

TRBD1	TRBV5-5	TRBJ1-5	many	CASSLGQGARNQPQHF	TGTGCCAGCAGCTTAGGACAGGGGGCAAGAAATCAGCCCCAGCATTTT
TRBD2	TRBV12-3/TRBV12-4	TRBJ2-7	many	CASSLQSFSGRRGGDYEQYF	TGTGCCAGCAGTTTGCAATCGTTTAGCGGGAGGCGAGGGGGAGACTACGAGCAGTACTTC
TRBD2	TRBV10-3	TRBJ2-7	.	CATSLAEYEQYF	TGTGCCACCTCTCTAGCGGAGTACGAGCAGTACTTC
TRBD1	TRBV5-1	TRBJ2-7	few	CASTKDRDRGRYEQYF	TGCGCCAGCACGAAGGACCGGGACAGGGGGCGGTACGAGCAGTACTTC
.	TRBV7-2	TRBJ1-4	.	CASTNILPPVEKLFF	TGTGCCAGCACCAACATACTCCCTCCGGTGGAAAAACTGTTTTTT
.	TRBV5-1	TRBJ2-7	many	CASSQVAASYEQYF	TGCGCCAGCAGCCAAGTGGCAGCCTCATACGAGCAGTACTTC
.	TRBV4-3	TRBJ2-1	.	CASSQAPGFNEQFF	TGCGCCAGCAGCCAAGCACCGGGCTTCAATGAGCAGTTCTTC
.	TRBV21-1	TRBJ2-5	few	CASSNDRGNQETQYF	TGTGCCAGCAGCAATGACAGGGGCAACCAAGAGACCCAGTACTTC
TRBD1	TRBV28	TRBJ2-1	few	CASLGQVYNEQFF	TGTGCCAGCCTTGGACAGGTTTACAATGAGCAGTTCTTC
.	TRBV20-1	TRBJ2-7	.	CSARDLGRGSYEQYF	TGCAGTGCTAGAGATTTGGGGCGGGGCTCCTACGAGCAGTACTTC
TRBD2	TRBV24-1	TRBJ2-3	.	CATSDVSGGQDTQYF	TGTGCCACCAGTGACGTTTCGGGGGGGCAAGATACGCAGTATTTT
TRBD2	TRBV29-1	TRBJ2-5	many	CSVRGAGVDQETQYF	TGCAGCGTAAGAGGAGCGGGAGTTGACCAAGAGACCCAGTACTTC
TRBD1	TRBV7-2	TRBJ2-1	many	CASSFPDRGRFEQFF	TGTGCCAGCAGCTTCCCGGACAGGGGCCGATTTGAGCAGTTCTTC
.	TRBV6-4	TRBJ2-4	.	CASSDSIPGPGAKNIQYF	TGTGCCAGCAGTGACTCGATTCCGGGCCCGGGCGCCAAAAACATTCAGTACTTC
.	TRBV7-2	TRBJ2-1	few	CASSLGRASSYNEQFF	TGTGCCAGCAGCTTAGGCCGGGCTAGCTCCTACAATGAGCAGTTCTTC
.	TRBV7-8	TRBJ2-3	few	CASSSNTGSGTQYF	TGTGCCAGCAGCTCTAACACAGGGTCTGGTACGCAGTATTTT
.	TRBV7-8	TRBJ2-1	.	CASSLGPGTYEQIF	TGTGCCAGCAGCTTAGGCCCGGGTACCTATGAGCAGATCTTC
TRBD2	TRBV4-3	TRBJ2-3	.	CASSQEVAGVGTDTQYF	TGCGCCAGCAGCCAAGAAGTGGCGGGAGTAGGAACAGATACGCAGTATTTT
.	TRBV29-1	TRBJ2-1	few	CSGGGNYNEQFF	TGCAGCGGGGGGGGCAACTACAATGAGCAGTTCTTC
.	TRBV4-1	TRBJ1-5	.	CASSQFQGPNQPQHF	TGCGCCAGCAGCCAGTTCCAGGGCCCCAATCAGCCCCAGCATTTT
.	TRBV14	TRBJ2-7	.	CASSHLSSYEQYF	TGTGCCAGCAGCCACCTTTCGAGCTACGAGCAGTACTTC
.	TRBV25-1	TRBJ2-7	.	CASSELGHQDGYEQYF	TGTGCCAGCAGTGAATTAGGACACCAGGACGGCTACGAGCAGTACTTC
.	TRBV19	TRBJ1-2	many	CASSRTDNYGYTF	TGTGCCAGTAGTAGGACGGACAACTATGGCTACACCTTC
.	TRBV28	TRBJ1-1	many	CASSIRYTEAFF	TGTGCCAGCAGTATAAGGTACACTGAAGCTTTCTTT
TRBD2	TRBV24-1	TRBJ2-1	.	CATSAMTSGLNEQFF	TGTGCCACCAGTGCCATGACTAGCGGATTAAATGAGCAGTTCTTC
.	TRBV20-1	TRBJ2-5	.	CSARGTGQLQETQYF	TGCAGTGCTAGAGGAACTGGACAGCTACAAGAGACCCAGTACTTC
TRBD2	TRBV7-2	TRBJ2-3	few	CASSLAGAGSTDTQYF	TGTGCCAGCAGCTTAGCCGGAGCGGGAAGCACAGATACGCAGTATTTT
TRBD1	TRBV11-1	TRBJ2-1	.	CASRPGQVHNEQFF	TGTGCCAGCCGTCCGGGACAGGTACACAATGAGCAGTTCTTC
.	TRBV6-4	TRBJ2-2	.	CASSAQPRGDTGELFF	TGTGCCAGCAGTGCTCAGCCCAGAGGGGACACCGGGGAGCTGTTTTTT
.	TRBV13	TRBJ2-5	few	CASSLGRIRETQYF	TGTGCCAGCAGCTTAGGTCGGATCCGAGAGACCCAGTACTTC
.	TRBV6-6	TRBJ2-7	.	CASSAMRSEQYF	TGTGCCAGCAGTGCGATGAGGAGCGAGCAGTACTTC
.	TRBV5-1	TRBJ2-3	few	CASSQPVLNTDTQYF	TGCGCCAGCAGCCAACCGGTCCTCAATACAGATACGCAGTATTTT
.	TRBV4-1	TRBJ1-1	few	CASSQVKGGGTEAFF	TGCGCCAGCAGCCAAGTGAAAGGGGGGGGCACTGAAGCTTTCTTT
.	TRBV6-1	TRBJ2-1	.	CASLLVAGENEQFF	TGTGCCAGCTTGCTGGTAGCTGGGGAGAATGAGCAGTTCTTC
TRBD2	TRBV10-3	TRBJ2-5	many	CAIIYLAGYQETQYF	TGTGCCATCATATACCTAGCGGGATACCAAGAGACCCAGTACTTC
.	TRBV7-2	TRBJ2-1	many	CASSLAASDHNEQFF	TGTGCCAGCAGCTTAGCGGCTAGTGACCACAATGAGCAGTTCTTC
TRBD2	TRBV20-1	TRBJ2-5	few	CSASAGGLETQYF	TGCAGTGCTAGTGCGGGGGGGCTGGAGACCCAGTACTTC